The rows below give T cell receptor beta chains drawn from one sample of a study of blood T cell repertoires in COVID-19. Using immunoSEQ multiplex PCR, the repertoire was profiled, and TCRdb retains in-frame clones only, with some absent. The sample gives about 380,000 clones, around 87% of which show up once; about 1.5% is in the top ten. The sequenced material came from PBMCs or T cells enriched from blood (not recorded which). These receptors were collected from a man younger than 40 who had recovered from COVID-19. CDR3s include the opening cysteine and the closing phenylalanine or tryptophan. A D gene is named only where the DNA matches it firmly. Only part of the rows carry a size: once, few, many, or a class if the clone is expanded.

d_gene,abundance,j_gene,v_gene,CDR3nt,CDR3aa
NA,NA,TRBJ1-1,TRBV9,TGTGCCAGCAGCCCATCGGGGGAGAACACTGAAGCTTTCTTT,CASSPSGENTEAFF
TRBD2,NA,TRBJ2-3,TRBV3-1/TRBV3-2,TGTGCCAGCAGCCCAGCGGGGGCCGGCACAGATACGCAGTATTTT,CASSPAGAGTDTQYF
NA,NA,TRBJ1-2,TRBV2,TGTGCCAGCAGGCAAAAGGACACTCGTCGGTATGGCTACACCTTC,CASRQKDTRRYGYTF
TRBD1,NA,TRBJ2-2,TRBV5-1,TGCGCCAGCAGGTTGACAGGGACCACCGGGGAGCTGTTTTTT,CASRLTGTTGELFF
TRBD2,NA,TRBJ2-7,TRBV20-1,TGCAGTGCTAGTTTAGCGGGGGGGCTCTACGAGCAGTACTTC,CSASLAGGLYEQYF
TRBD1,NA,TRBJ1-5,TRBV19,TGTGCCAGTAAGTACAGGGGGGATGGCAATCAGCCCCAGCATTTT,CASKYRGDGNQPQHF
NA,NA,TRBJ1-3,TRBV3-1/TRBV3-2,TGTGCCAGCAGCCGGGCGAGCTCTGGAAACACCATATATTTT,CASSRASSGNTIYF
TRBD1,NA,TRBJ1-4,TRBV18,TGTGCCAGCTCACCACCGACAGGGAATGAAAAACTGTTTTTT,CASSPPTGNEKLFF
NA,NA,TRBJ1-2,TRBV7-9,TGTGCCAGCAGCTTAGGTGGAGGGACGGGCTATGGCTACACCTTC,CASSLGGGTGYGYTF
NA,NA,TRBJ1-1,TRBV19,TGTGCCAGTAGTATGCCAGGGAACACTGAAGCTTTCTTT,CASSMPGNTEAFF
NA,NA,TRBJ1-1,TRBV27,TGTGCCAGCAGTTCCCCCAGGGTTGGCACTGAAGCTTTCTTT,CASSSPRVGTEAFF
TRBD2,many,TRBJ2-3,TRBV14,TGTGCCAGCAGCCCGCGGGGGGCACCGGCCGATACGCAGTATTTT,CASSPRGAPADTQYF
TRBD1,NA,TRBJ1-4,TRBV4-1,TGCGCCAGCAGCCGGCCGGGACAGGGGAATGAAAAACTGTTTTTT,CASSRPGQGNEKLFF
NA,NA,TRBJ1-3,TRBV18,TGTGCCAGCTCACCACCGCCAGGGGAATTTTCTGGAAACACCATATATTTT,CASSPPPGEFSGNTIYF
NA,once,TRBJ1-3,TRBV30,TGTGCCTGGACAGGGGTGGGAAACACCATATATTTT,CAWTGVGNTIYF
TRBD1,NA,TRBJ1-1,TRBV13,TGTGCCAGCAGCCCTTCCGGGACAGGGGCGCGGAACACTGAAGCTTTCTTT,CASSPSGTGARNTEAFF
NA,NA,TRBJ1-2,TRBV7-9,TGTGCCAGCAGCCGTGGACAGTTCGGTGGCTACACCTTC,CASSRGQFGGYTF
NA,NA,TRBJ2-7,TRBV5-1,TGCGCCAGCAGCTTGGCTCCGGGATGGTCCCCCGAGCAGTACTTC,CASSLAPGWSPEQYF
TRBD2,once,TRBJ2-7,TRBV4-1,TGCGCCAGCAGCCAAGTTTTGGGACTAGCGGGGGGGTCCTACGAGCAGTACTTC,CASSQVLGLAGGSYEQYF
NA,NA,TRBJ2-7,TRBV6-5,TGTGCCAGCAGGGGCAAGCGGGTGTCCTACGAGCAGTACTTC,CASRGKRVSYEQYF
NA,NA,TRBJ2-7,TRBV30,TGTGCCTGGAGCTTCGGTCAGGGCGGCCCCTACGAGCAGTACTTC,CAWSFGQGGPYEQYF
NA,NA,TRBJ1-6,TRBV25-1,TGTGCCAGCAGTGAGGGCGGGGCAAAGAATTCACCCCTCCACTTT,CASSEGGAKNSPLHF
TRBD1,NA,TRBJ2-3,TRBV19,TGTGCCAGTAGCCCCTGGGGACAGGGTATAGATACGCAGTATTTT,CASSPWGQGIDTQYF
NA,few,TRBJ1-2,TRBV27,TGTGCCAGCAGGCCCGACAGGCAAAGCTATGGCTACACCTTC,CASRPDRQSYGYTF
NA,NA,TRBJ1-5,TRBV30,TGTGCCTGGAGTGTAAGAGAGAATCAGCCCCAGCATTTT,CAWSVRENQPQHF
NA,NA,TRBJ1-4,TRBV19,TGTGCCAGTAGTATAGAGCGGACAGCAACTAATGAAAAACTGTTTTTT,CASSIERTATNEKLFF
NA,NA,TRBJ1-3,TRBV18,TGTGCCAGCTCACAGCTCTTCGGGTCTGGAAACACCATATATTTT,CASSQLFGSGNTIYF
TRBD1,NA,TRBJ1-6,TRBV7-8,TGTGCCAGCAGCCGCGGACAGGGGAGTTCACCCCTCCACTTT,CASSRGQGSSPLHF
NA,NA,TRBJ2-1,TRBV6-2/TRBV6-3,TGTGCCAGCAGTATTCAGGGGAGCTCCTACAATGAGCAGTTCTTC,CASSIQGSSYNEQFF
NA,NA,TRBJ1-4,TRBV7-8,TGTGCCAGCAGCTTAGAGACACCCAATGAAAAACTGTTTTTT,CASSLETPNEKLFF
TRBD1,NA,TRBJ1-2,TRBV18,TGTGCCAGCTCACACGGACAGGGGGCTGGCGGCTACACCTTC,CASSHGQGAGGYTF
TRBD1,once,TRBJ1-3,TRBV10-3,TGTGCCATCACCTTGGGACAGGGATACTCTGGAAACACCATATATTTT,CAITLGQGYSGNTIYF
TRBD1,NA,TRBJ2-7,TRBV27,TGTGCCAGCAGTTTTGGTGTCTCCCCGCGGACAGGGGCCCCCTACGAGCAGTACTTC,CASSFGVSPRTGAPYEQYF
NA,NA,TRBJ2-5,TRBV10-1,TGCGCCAGCAAAACTCCAGGGTTGCAGACCCAGTACTTC,CASKTPGLQTQYF
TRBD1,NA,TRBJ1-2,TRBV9,TGTGCCAGCAGCGACGACAGGGGGCGAGGTGGCTACACCTTC,CASSDDRGRGGYTF
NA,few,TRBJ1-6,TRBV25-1,TGTGCCAGCACCCCCATGTCGGTTAATTCACCCCTCCACTTT,CASTPMSVNSPLHF
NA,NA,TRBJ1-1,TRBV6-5,TGTGCCAGCAGTTACTCTACCCCATCGAGCACTGAAGCTTTCTTT,CASSYSTPSSTEAFF
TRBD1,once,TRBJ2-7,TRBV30,TGTGCCTGGACCTATGGGACAGGGGGTTTTTACGAGCAGTACTTC,CAWTYGTGGFYEQYF
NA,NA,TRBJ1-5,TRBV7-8,TGTGCCAGCAGCTTAACTGGGGGCGAGTATCAGCCCCAGCATTTT,CASSLTGGEYQPQHF
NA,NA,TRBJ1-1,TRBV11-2,TGTGCCAGCAGCCTGTCTGGGGGGCGGGGGACTGAAGCTTTCTTT,CASSLSGGRGTEAFF
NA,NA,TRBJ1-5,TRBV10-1,TGCGCCAGCAGTGAGGAGGTATACCAGCCCCAGCATTTT,CASSEEVYQPQHF
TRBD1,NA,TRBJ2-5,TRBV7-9,TGTGCCAGCAGTTCCACAGGGGCCCAAGAGACCCAGTACTTC,CASSSTGAQETQYF
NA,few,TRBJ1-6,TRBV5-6,TGTGCCAGCAGCTTGTCGCAGGGGACCTATAATTCACCCCTCCACTTT,CASSLSQGTYNSPLHF
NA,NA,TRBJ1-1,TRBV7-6,TGTGCCAGCAGCTTACTGGCTTCTGAAGCTTTCTTT,CASSLLASEAFF
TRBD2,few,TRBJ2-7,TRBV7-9,TGTGCCAGCAGCTTATTCCCTAGCGGGGGGAATTACGAGCAGTACTTC,CASSLFPSGGNYEQYF